The 31 T cell receptor beta chains in this list originate from one sample, sequenced in a study of T cells in pancreatic ductal adenocarcinoma. Only in-frame clones appear in the TCRdb table, and some are missing; sequencing was by immunoSEQ multiplex PCR. The sample shows 100,000 or so clones, 90% to 95% of them seen only once. Surgery without prior neoadjuvant therapy was the treatment of the selected pancreatic ductal adenocarcinoma patients. Sequencing was done on a sample of PBMCs. Receptor source: a human donor with pancreatic ductal adenocarcinoma.

The count of this clone is one. The chain couples TRBV27 to TRBJ2-1, with 7 bases aligning to TRBD1. The CDR3 length is 14 residues. V lost 7 bases and J lost 12; bases outside the gene matches: 15. Germline CDR1 MNHEY, CDR2 SMNVEV (reference sequence). CDR3 bases: TGTGCCAGCACTGCGGCTATAGGGGGCGCAGGGCAGTTCTTC. Encoded protein: CASTAAIGGAGQFF.

The chain employs TRBV30 and TRBJ2-3, with TRBD2 as a possible D gene (7 bases). The germline V and J ends were trimmed by 0 bases and 2 bases, with 12 bases remaining between them. Germline-derived CDR1 and CDR2 are GTSNPN and SVGIG (reference sequence). The CDR3 covers 15 residues. The DNA of the CDR3 is TGTGCCTGGAGTGTATTCGGGGGGCACACAGATACGCAGTATTTT. Amino acids: CAWSVFGGHTDTQYF.

The V and J genes are TRBV29-1 and TRBJ2-5, with D possibly matching TRBD2 (5 bases). CDR1 and CDR2 (germline): SQVTM, ANQGSEA. V dropped 3 bases and J dropped 0 bases, with 14 bases sitting between them. CDR3 length: 15 residues. CDR3 bases: TGCAGCGTTGACGGCCTCGACTACCACCAAGAGACCCAGTACTTC. Its translation: CSVDGLDYHQETQYF.

The rearrangement links TRBV5-4 to TRBJ2-3; 10 positions agree with TRBD2. The junction had 9 bases not matched to a gene; V was cut back by 4 bases and J by 1 base. Per germline, CDR1 SGHNT and CDR2 YYREEE (reference sequence). This CDR3 contains 17 residues. CDR3 nucleotides: TGTGCCAGCAGCCCGGCGGGACTAGCGACTGGCACAGATACGCAGTATTTT. It encodes CASSPAGLATGTDTQYF.

V is TRBV18 and J is TRBJ2-7; 11 positions agree with TRBD2. In germline, CDR1 is KGHSH, CDR2 LQKENI. The CDR3 spans 16 residues. The junction had 4 bases not matched to a gene; V was cut back by 0 bases and J by 3 bases. The CDR3 nucleotides read TGTGCCAGCTCACCACCCTTAGCGGGAGGGTTCTACGAGCAGTACTTC. This sequence encodes CASSPPLAGGFYEQYF. Based on the CDR3 plus reference TRBV18 and TRBJ2-7, the full variable domain is NAGVMQNPRHLVRRRGQEARLRCSPMKGHSHVYWYRQLPEEGLKFMVYLQKENIIDESGMPKERFSAEFPKEGPSILRIQQVVRGDSAAYFCASSPPLAGGFYEQYFGPGTRLTVT.

This clone appeared a single time. The V gene is TRBV6-1, the J gene TRBJ1-2, with TRBD1 matching 9 bases. Germline CDR1 MNHNS, CDR2 SASEGT. The CDR3 spans 14 residues. The junction had 8 bases not matched to a gene; V was cut back by 4 bases and J by 8 bases. CDR3 sequence (DNA): TGTGCCAGCAGTGCTGACAGGGGGAGTGGGGGCTACACCTTC. Amino acid sequence: CASSADRGSGGYTF.

This clone is a singleton in its sample. This chain joins TRBV18 and TRBJ1-5; D is unclear. V lost 2 bases and J lost 2, with 13 bases in between. Germline V lookup: CDR1 KGHSH, CDR2 LQKENI. The CDR3 has 16 amino acids. The CDR3 spells CASSPEPGEGNQPQHF. The DNA for the CDR3 is TGTGCCAGCTCACCAGAACCCGGGGAGGGCAATCAGCCCCAGCATTTT.

The rearrangement joins TRBV7-2 to TRBJ2-1; TRBD2 matches at 7 bases. The CDR3 consists of 13 residues. The V segment lost 6 bases and the J segment 4 bases; nucleotides outside the gene matches: 3. Germline V gene data show CDR1 as SGHTA and CDR2 as FQGNSA. The CDR3 nucleotides read TGTGCCAGCAGGCTAGCGGCATACAATGAGCAGTTCTTC. Translated: CASRLAAYNEQFF.

The gene calls are TRBV27 and TRBJ2-3; a possible D gene is TRBD2 (6 bases). This CDR3 has 14 residues. Germline values: CDR1 MNHEY, CDR2 SMNVEV (reference sequence). Deletions cut 4 bases from V and 5 bases from J, with 13 bases between. CDR3 residues: CASSWAGTRDTQYF. Here the CDR3 DNA reads TGTGCCAGCAGTTGGGCGGGAACCAGAGATACGCAGTATTTT.

This rearrangement joins TRBV28 to TRBJ1-3; no clear D. Germline values: CDR1 MDHEN, CDR2 SYDVKM. The V end lost 4 bases, the J end lost 7 bases, and 17 bases lay between the germline ends. This CDR3 is 15 amino acids long. The CDR3 region is CASSSPRRVGNTIYF. CDR3 DNA sequence: TGTGCCAGCAGTTCCCCCCGGAGGGTTGGTAACACCATATATTTT.

This chain uses TRBV15 with TRBJ2-1; 7 nucleotides agree with TRBD1. This CDR3 contains 13 residues. Trimming took 5 bases from V and 9 from J; bases not matched to a gene: 7. CDR1 LNHNV and CDR2 YYDKDF come from the germline V gene (reference sequence). DNA of the CDR3: TGTGCCACCAGCCTCCACAGGGGTACTGAGCAGTTCTTC. Translating gives CATSLHRGTEQFF.

The chain uses TRBV30 and TRBJ2-1; D gene ambiguous. The CDR3 contains 13 residues. Between the trimmed V and J ends, which lost 3 bases and 1 base, there was a span of 7 bases. Germline CDR1 reads GTSNPN; CDR2 reads SVGIG (reference sequence). The CDR3 reads CAWRATSYNEQFF. CDR3 nucleotide sequence: TGTGCCTGGAGGGCGACATCCTACAATGAGCAGTTCTTC.

J is TRBJ1-4 and V is TRBV7-8; D may be TRBD1 (6 bases). Germline V gene sequence: CDR1 SGHVS, CDR2 FQNEAQ. CDR3 length equals 14 residues. The V and J ends lost 4 bases and 2 bases respectively, with 8 bases between them. CDR3 sequence: CASSWTATNEKLFF. The CDR3 coding sequence is TGTGCCAGCAGCTGGACAGCGACTAATGAAAAACTGTTTTTT. The full variable domain, rest sourced from reference TRBV7-8 and TRBJ1-4, is GAGVSQSPRYKVAKRGQDVALRCDPISGHVSLFWYQQALGQGPEFLTYFQNEAQLDKSGLPSDRFFAERPEGSVSTLKIQRTQQEDSAVYLCASSWTATNEKLFFGSGTQLSVL.

V gene TRBV4-2 combines with J gene TRBJ1-4, with a possible D match to TRBD1 (6 bases). The germline V gene has CDR1 LGHNA and CDR2 YNFKEQ. CDR3 length: 17 residues. The V and J ends lost 7 bases and 8 bases respectively, with 26 bases between them. CDR3 nucleotides: TGTGCCAGCACCCCAGCCCAAGGCAGGGGCCAAGGAGAAAAACTGTTTTTT. This encodes CASTPAQGRGQGEKLFF.

This chain links TRBV7-2 with TRBJ2-1; unclear D gene. CDR1 is SGHTA and CDR2 is FQGNSA in the germline V gene. Trimming stripped 3 bases from V and 6 bases from J, with 9 bases between. The CDR3 sequence is 13 residues long. The chain's CDR3 is CASSFGPGNEQFF. CDR3 sequence (DNA): TGTGCCAGCAGCTTTGGGCCTGGCAATGAGCAGTTCTTC.

The chain uses TRBV4-1 and TRBJ2-3; perhaps TRBD1 as D (6 bases). There are 15 residues in the CDR3. V lost 5 bases and J lost 2, with 14 bases in between. Looked up from germline, CDR1 is MGHRA and CDR2 is YSYEKL. CDR3 in DNA: TGCGCCAGCAGCAGTCGCAGGGGTATCACAGATACGCAGTATTTT. It translates to CASSSRRGITDTQYF.

V usage is TRBV5-1 and J usage is TRBJ1-1; no firm D call. The CDR3 is 14 amino acids. Germline-derived CDR1 and CDR2 are SGHRS and YFSETQ. V was trimmed by 4 bases and J by 3 bases, leaving 13 bases between them. This CDR3 reads CASSPGFSDTEAFF. For the CDR3, the DNA is TGCGCCAGCAGCCCCGGGTTTTCGGACACTGAAGCTTTCTTT.

The V gene is TRBV2, the J gene TRBJ1-2; D remains unclear. V lost 3 bases to trimming and J lost 7 bases, with 15 bases between them. CDR3 length: 14 amino acids. The germline CDR1 and CDR2 sequences are SNHLY and FYNNEI. The CDR3 here is CASSETSLFLGYTF. CDR3 sequence (DNA): TGTGCCAGCAGTGAGACATCGCTCTTCCTTGGCTACACCTTC.

The chain uses TRBV6-1 and TRBJ1-1, with D possibly matching TRBD1 (6 bases). The ends were cut back, 6 bases at V and 1 base at J, with 12 bases in the middle. The length of the CDR3 is 14 residues. Germline V lookup: CDR1 MNHNS, CDR2 SASEGT. For the CDR3, the DNA is TGTGCCAGCAGGGGGGGGACAAAGAACACTGAAGCTTTCTTT. The encoded protein is CASRGGTKNTEAFF.

The chain recombines TRBV7-6 with TRBJ2-5; no firm D call. Germline CDR1 SGHVS, CDR2 FNYEAQ. Trimming removed 2 bases from V and 5 bases from J, with 9 bases in between. The CDR3 is made up of 13 amino acids. Here the CDR3 reads CASSLNSGETQYF. The CDR3 DNA is TGTGCCAGCAGCTTAAACTCCGGGGAGACCCAGTACTTC.

The rearrangement uses TRBV6-4 and TRBJ2-2, with TRBD1 matching over 8 bases. The CDR3 is made up of 16 amino acids. V lost 11 bases, J lost 5 bases, and 16 bases stayed unmatched. Germline loops: CDR1 MRHNA, CDR2 SNTAGT. The CDR3 DNA reads TGTGCCGTCCAAGTCCGCGACAGGGGTCGAACCGGGGAGCTGTTTTTT. Translating gives CAVQVRDRGRTGELFF.

The rearrangement joins TRBV5-1 to TRBJ2-3, with TRBD2 identical over 7 bases. The CDR3 loop spans 16 amino acids. V lost 4 bases and J lost 4; bases outside the gene matches: 12. In germline, CDR1 is SGHRS, CDR2 YFSETQ. CDR3 residues: CASSPNRDYEADTQYF. CDR3 DNA: TGCGCCAGCAGCCCAAACCGGGACTATGAGGCAGATACGCAGTATTTT.

A single count supports this clone. The rearrangement joins TRBV5-4 to TRBJ2-1; 12 bases line up with TRBD2. The CDR3 extends over 15 amino acids. Germline V gene sequence: CDR1 SGHNT, CDR2 YYREEE (reference sequence). The junction had 3 bases not matched to a gene; V was cut back by 2 bases and J by 6 bases. The CDR3: CASSLGLAGINEQFF. The CDR3 region has the DNA TGTGCCAGCAGCTTAGGACTAGCGGGAATCAATGAGCAGTTCTTC.

This chain connects TRBV7-2 to TRBJ2-7; a weak D match, TRBD2 (5 bases). The CDR3 has 15 residues. From germline, CDR1 is SGHTA and CDR2 FQGNSA. V was cut by 1 base and J by 6 bases, with 16 bases left in between. The chain's CDR3 is CASSLGGPPKTEQYF. Written as DNA, the CDR3 is TGTGCCAGCAGCTTAGGAGGGCCCCCGAAAACCGAGCAGTACTTC.

The rearrangement links TRBV5-1 to TRBJ2-3; 8 bases fit TRBD2. The J segment lost 2 bases and the V segment lost 5 bases, leaving 1 base of the junction unmatched. Germline values: CDR1 SGHRS, CDR2 YFSETQ. The CDR3 has 13 residues. The CDR3 DNA follows: TGCGCCAGCAGGACTAGCGCCACAGATACGCAGTATTTT. It yields the protein CASRTSATDTQYF.

The rearrangement links TRBV28 to TRBJ1-5; TRBD1 agrees at 7 bases. V lost 6 bases and J lost 7; bases outside the gene matches: 9. This CDR3 is built from 14 residues. CDR1 is MDHEN, CDR2 SYDVKM, per germline. The DNA of the CDR3 is TGTGCCAGCAGCTCCAGACAGGGAATCCAGCCCCAGCATTTT. It encodes CASSSRQGIQPQHF.

The chain couples TRBV6-1 to TRBJ2-1, with 12 positions matching TRBD2. Germline CDR1 is MNHNS and CDR2 is SASEGT. The CDR3 sequence is 14 residues long. V lost 4 bases and J lost 9; bases outside the gene matches: 4. CDR3 in amino acids: CASSALAGGGEQFF. The CDR3 DNA is TGTGCCAGCAGTGCGCTAGCGGGAGGGGGTGAGCAGTTCTTC.

The chain uses TRBV19 and TRBJ2-3; TRBD2 is a possible D gene (6 bases). The CDR3 is 15 amino acids. Trimming removed 8 bases at V and 2 bases at J, with 17 bases between. The germline V gene encodes CDR1 LNHDA and CDR2 SQIVND (reference sequence). The CDR3 protein is CASRSSSANTDTQYF. The CDR3 DNA is TGTGCCAGTCGGTCCTCTAGCGCTAACACAGATACGCAGTATTTT.

The chain uses TRBV5-1 and TRBJ2-1; 7 bases are a match to TRBD1. V lost 4 bases, J lost 5 bases, and 6 bases stayed unmatched. The CDR3 extends over 14 amino acids. From germline, CDR1 is SGHRS and CDR2 YFSETQ. The CDR3 region has the DNA TGCGCCAGCAGCACCGGACAGGACCACAATGAGCAGTTCTTC. This sequence encodes CASSTGQDHNEQFF.

This chain uses TRBV5-1 with TRBJ2-1; the match to TRBD1 covers 7 bases. J was trimmed by 8 bases and V by 6 bases; bases with no gene match: 8. There are 13 residues in the CDR3. Germline CDR1 reads SGHRS; CDR2 reads YFSETQ. The CDR3, as DNA: TGCGCCAGCACGACAGGGCGAGGGGATGAGCAGTTCTTC. Protein: CASTTGRGDEQFF.

The chain links TRBV9 to TRBJ2-2; TRBD2 matches at 10 bases. V gave up 3 bases and J gave up 5 bases; unmatched junction bases: 7. The CDR3 is 16 amino acids. Germline CDR1 is SGDLS and CDR2 is YYNGEE. The CDR3 DNA sequence: TGTGCCAGCAGCGCCTTTAGCGGGAGGATGACCGGGGAGCTGTTTTTT. This translates into CASSAFSGRMTGELFF.